This TCR beta chain was found in a study of blood T cell repertoires in COVID-19. Turning to the study itself: Sample material is recorded as cDNA or gDNA derived from T cells, B-cell-depleted T cells, or PBMCs.

J lost 2 bases, V lost 8 bases, and 8 bases had no gene match. From germline, CDR1 is SGHAT and CDR2 FQNNGV. CDR3 size: 15 residues. This clone has only one observation. Original processing notes: By means of reference gene primer amplification, nucleated cell counts were estimated. This table comes from immunoSEQ multiplex PCR, and its TCRdb copy is limited to in-frame clones, with some not included. The V and J calls and clone size were taken over from that table, and D and trimming were inferred from the DNA. The sample contains 200,000 to 250,000 clones, around 86% of which appear only once. The specimen sequenced was peripheral blood. This clonotype was sampled from a man in his sixties with acute or convalescent COVID-19. This rearrangement joins TRBV11-2 to TRBJ2-1; 8 bases are shared with TRBD2. The CDR3 reads CASGIGAGAYNEQFF. CDR3 DNA sequence: TGTGCCAGCGGGATAGGAGCGGGGGCCTACAATGAGCAGTTCTTC. Variable domain in full (rest from reference TRBV11-2 and TRBJ2-1): EAGVAQSPRYKIIEKRQSVAFWCNPISGHATLYWYQQILGQGPKLLIQFQNNGVVDDSQLPKDRFSAERLKGVDSTLKIQPAKLEDSAVYLCASGIGAGAYNEQFFGPGTRLTVL.